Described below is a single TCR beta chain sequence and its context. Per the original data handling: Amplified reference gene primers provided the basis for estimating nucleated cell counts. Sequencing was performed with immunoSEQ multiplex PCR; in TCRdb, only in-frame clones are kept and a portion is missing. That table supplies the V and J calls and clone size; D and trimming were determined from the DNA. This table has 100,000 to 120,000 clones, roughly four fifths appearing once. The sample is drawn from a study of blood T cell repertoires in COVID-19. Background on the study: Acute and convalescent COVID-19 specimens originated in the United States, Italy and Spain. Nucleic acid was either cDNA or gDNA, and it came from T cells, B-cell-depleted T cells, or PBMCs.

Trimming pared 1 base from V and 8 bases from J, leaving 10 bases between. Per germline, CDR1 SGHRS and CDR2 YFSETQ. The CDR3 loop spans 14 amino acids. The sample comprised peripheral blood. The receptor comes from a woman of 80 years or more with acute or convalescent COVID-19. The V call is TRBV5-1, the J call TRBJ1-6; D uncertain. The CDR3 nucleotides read TGCGCCAGCAGCTTGAAACAGAGAGATTCACCCCTCCACTTT. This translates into CASSLKQRDSPLHF. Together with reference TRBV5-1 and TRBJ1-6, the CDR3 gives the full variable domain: KAGVTQTPRYLIKTRGQQVTLSCSPISGHRSVSWYQQTPGQGLQFLFEYFSETQRNKGNFPGRFSGRQFSNSRSEMNVSTLELGDSALYLCASSLKQRDSPLHFGNGTRLTVT.